This passage covers 7 T cell receptor beta chains from one sample sequenced in a study of T-cell memory formation after mild COVID-19 listed by TCRdb under 2021. Receptors were amplified or captured by 5' RACE. TCRdb names Illumina NovaSeq 6000 as the instrument used. TCRdb applied fastp at Q25 and MiXCR to the public reads, then kept only in-frame beta chains. Each entry merges the rows of one CDR3 protein and shows their most common DNA and genes. This sample holds fewer than 250,000 distinct CDR3 sequences; around 25% were observed only once. The leading ten clones occupy more than 9.5% of the sample. The sample comprised PBMCs or a T cell subset sorted from them (not recorded which). The receptors derive from an adult woman who had mild COVID-19 (a few samples of this study predate the infection). The sample titles of this study are shuffled in the database, so cell type and time point are left out; the donor was told from shared clones.

The chain uses TRBV3-1 and TRBJ1-1; D is perhaps TRBD1 (6 bases). V was shortened by 6 bases and J by 7 bases, with 21 bases between the two germline ends. Germline CDR1 LGHDT, CDR2 YNNKEL (reference sequence). The CDR3 loop spans 15 amino acids. This CDR3 reads CASRDTGTPSGEAFF. In DNA form, the CDR3 reads TGTGCCAGCAGGGACACAGGGACCCCTTCGGGTGAAGCTTTCTTT.

This clonotype was seen only a few times. V gene TRBV5-5 combines with J gene TRBJ2-5; 9 nucleotides agree with TRBD2. The CDR3 totals 18 residues. Trimming cost V 0 bases and J 2 bases; bases outside gene matches: 11. Germline lookup yields CDR1 SGHKS and CDR2 YYEKEE (reference sequence). The CDR3 loop reads CASSLVGLALLRQETQYF. The CDR3 region has the DNA TGTGCCAGCAGCTTGGTGGGACTAGCTTTGTTGCGGCAAGAGACCCAGTACTTC.

This clonotype was picked up one time. The rearrangement links TRBV6-6 to TRBJ2-7; 7 bases map to TRBD2. The CDR3 has 16 residues. Per the germline V gene, CDR1 is MNHNY and CDR2 is SVGAGI (reference sequence). V lost 2 bases to trimming and J lost 0 bases; unmatched junction nucleotides: 7. The CDR3 reads CASSYVLAASSYEQYF. As DNA, the CDR3 is TGTGCCAGCAGTTACGTTCTAGCGGCGTCCTCCTACGAGCAGTACTTC.

The CDR3 nucleotides read TGCGCCAGCAGCGCCGGCACGGGGGGCAATCAGCCCCAGCATTTT. It specifies CASSAGTGGNQPQHF. The chain couples TRBV5-1 to TRBJ1-5; maybe TRBD1 (5 bases). The V gene's germline CDR1 is SGHRS and CDR2 YFSETQ. Trimming took 4 bases from V and 2 from J, leaving 13 bases between them. This CDR3 region has 15 residues.

This clonotype was seen more than once but under ten times. V is TRBV29-1 and J is TRBJ1-2; 9 positions match TRBD1. Trimming at V came to 5 bases and at J to 5 bases, leaving 6 bases not matched to a gene. CDR1 and CDR2 from the germline V gene are SQVTM and ANQGSEA. CDR3 length: 13 residues. The CDR3 DNA is TGCAGCGTTCAGTACAGGGGGCAATATGGCTACACCTTC. It is translated as CSVQYRGQYGYTF.

This clonotype was seen a few times. The V and J genes are TRBV18 and TRBJ2-3, with unresolved D. Per germline, CDR1 KGHSH and CDR2 LQKENI. The length of the CDR3 is 11 residues. V was clipped by 3 bases and J by 4 bases, with 2 bases between them. CDR3: CASSPADTQYF. For the CDR3, the DNA is TGTGCCAGCTCACCTGCAGATACGCAGTATTTT.

This clonotype has a handful of counts. The V gene is TRBV6-1, the J gene TRBJ2-7, with 9 bases identical to TRBD2. The germline CDR1 and CDR2 sequences are MNHNS and SASEGT. CDR3 length: 14 amino acids. Trimming removed 7 bases from V and 2 bases from J; junction bases left unmatched: 6. CDR3 protein: CASNNGGGAYEQYF. CDR3 nucleotides: TGTGCCAGCAACAACGGCGGGGGGGCCTACGAGCAGTACTTC.